This T cell receptor beta chain comes out of a study of blood T cell repertoires in COVID-19. Overall study: Italy, Spain and the United States were the sources of the convalescent and acute COVID-19 samples.

Study processing details: Counts of nucleated cells, estimated from reference gene primer amplification, were obtained. TCRdb keeps only in-frame clones here, not all; method: immunoSEQ multiplex PCR. V and J calls and clone size are those listed in that table; D and trimming were worked out from the DNA. The repertoire includes 100,000 to 150,000 clones, 80% to 85% of them detected once, and more than 1.2% sits in the top ten. Trimming cost V 3 bases and J 3 bases, with 16 bases left between them. Germline CDR1 reads MDHEN; CDR2 reads SYDVKM. The CDR3 length is 16 residues. The V gene is TRBV28, the J gene TRBJ2-3, with D perhaps TRBD2 (7 bases). The sequencing input was peripheral blood. This clonotype was obtained from a man in his sixties with acute or convalescent COVID-19. The CDR3 region is CASSFGGGAVTDTQYF. For the CDR3, the DNA is TGTGCCAGCAGTTTTGGTGGGGGGGCAGTGACAGATACGCAGTATTTT.